The rows below give T cell receptor beta chains drawn from one sample of a study of control samples from healthy donors and cancer patients. The assay was immunoSEQ multiplex PCR, and TCRdb's table has in-frame clones only and misses some. The sample has 90,000 or so clones; around nine tenths are singletons. Sequenced input: PBMCs. Receptors originate from a woman aged 50 to 60 with colorectal cancer. The CDR3 runs from the conserved cysteine through the conserved F or W. D genes are given only for firm matches. Clone size is shown for a subset of rows, as once, few, many or a class of expanded clone.

11,.,TRBJ2-4,.,TRBV6-5,CASSIGRQAYF,TGTGCCAGCAGTATTGGGAGACAGGCGTACTTC
15,.,TRBJ1-1,few,TRBV27,CASSLNGRVNTEAFF,TGTGCCAGCAGTTTAAACGGCAGGGTGAACACTGAAGCTTTCTTT
15,.,TRBJ2-5,.,TRBV12-5,CASGLMDSKEWTQYF,TGTGCTAGTGGTTTGATGGACAGTAAAGAGTGGACCCAGTACTTC
15,.,TRBJ1-2,.,TRBV9,CASSLQGSPNYGYTF,TGTGCCAGCAGCCTACAGGGAAGCCCTAACTATGGCTACACCTTC
14,.,TRBJ2-1,.,TRBV24-1,CATSDRGPGNEQFF,TGTGCCACCAGTGATCGGGGGCCGGGAAATGAGCAGTTCTTC
13,TRBD1,TRBJ1-1,.,TRBV18,CASSPSGGTEAFF,TGTGCCAGCTCACCTTCAGGGGGCACTGAAGCTTTCTTT
17,TRBD2,TRBJ2-5,.,TRBV6-1,CASSDGFKRGAQETQYF,TGTGCCAGCAGTGATGGATTCAAGCGGGGGGCCCAAGAGACCCAGTACTTC
15,TRBD2,TRBJ2-5,.,TRBV24-1,CATSVASGGQETQYF,TGTGCCACCAGTGTCGCTAGCGGGGGCCAAGAGACCCAGTACTTC
15,TRBD1,TRBJ1-1,.,TRBV7-7,CASSVHRGGVTEAFF,TGTGCCAGCAGCGTCCACAGGGGGGGGGTCACTGAAGCTTTCTTT
15,.,TRBJ1-5,.,TRBV23-1,CASSPIRVGNQPQHF,TGCGCCAGCAGTCCAATCAGGGTGGGCAATCAGCCCCAGCATTTT
15,.,TRBJ2-1,few,TRBV7-3,CASSLLGGKNNEQFF,TGTGCCAGCAGCCTACTAGGGGGTAAAAACAATGAGCAGTTCTTC